This TCR beta chain was sequenced during a study of shared clonotypes between healthy human individuals. Study results and caveats: The researchers took only blood, and tissue repertoires probably look different. In general, naive subsets displayed greater estimated richness than memory subsets did.

CDR3 length equals 18 residues. V dropped 0 bases and J dropped 0 bases, with 15 bases sitting between them. Germline CDR1 reads SGHNT; CDR2 reads YYREEE (reference sequence). To note about this clone: The antigen is not known.

Assay execution proceeded at the deep level. Genomic DNA of every subset was divided equally among multiple immunoSEQ plates. The table came from immunoSEQ multiplex PCR; TCRdb's copy has only in-frame clones and leaves some out. The table shows approximately 600,000 clones, with about 95% occurring only once. Naive CD8 populations comprised CD45RO-negative cells positively selected for CCR7, excluding terminally differentiated effector memory CD45RA+ cells. The chain couples TRBV5-4 to TRBJ2-2, with D perhaps TRBD1 (6 bases). The TCR sequence derives from a woman in her twenties or thirties in good health. The sample consisted of naive CD8+ T cells sorted from blood. The CDR3 sequence is CASSLGTVPGPNTGELFF. The CDR3 DNA follows: TGTGCCAGCAGCTTGGGGACAGTCCCGGGCCCGAACACCGGGGAGCTGTTTTTT.